Listed here is a single T cell receptor beta chain. Antigen unknown. These data originate in a study of CXCR3-negative and CXCR3-positive naive CD8 T cells. The authors prepared UMI-labeled TRB cDNA libraries by 5' RACE. TCRdb reprocessed the 5' RACE reads and reports one entry per CDR3 protein, with no DNA. This table holds about 43,000 distinct CDR3 sequences. Notes on the study in general: TRBV-TRBJ usage was similar across naive CXCR3 subsets but distinct in memory cells.

The sample consisted of memory CD8+ T cells from blood. The receptor was derived from a human donor in good health. Some clones in this sample may be carry-over from other donors' samples.

The CDR3 is CASSAAVVAQETQYF. The rearrangement links TRBV7-2 to TRBJ2-5; TCRdb's D call of TRBD2 is untestable without DNA. CDR1 is SGHTA and CDR2 is FQGNSA in the germline V gene. This CDR3 is 15 amino acids long. The variable domain in full, completed from reference TRBV7-2 and TRBJ2-5, reads GAGVSQSPSNKVTEKGKDVELRCDPISGHTALYWYRQSLGQGLEFLIYFQGNSAPDKSGLPSDRFSAERTGGSVSTLTIQRTQQEDSAVYLCASSAAVVAQETQYFGPGTRLLVL.